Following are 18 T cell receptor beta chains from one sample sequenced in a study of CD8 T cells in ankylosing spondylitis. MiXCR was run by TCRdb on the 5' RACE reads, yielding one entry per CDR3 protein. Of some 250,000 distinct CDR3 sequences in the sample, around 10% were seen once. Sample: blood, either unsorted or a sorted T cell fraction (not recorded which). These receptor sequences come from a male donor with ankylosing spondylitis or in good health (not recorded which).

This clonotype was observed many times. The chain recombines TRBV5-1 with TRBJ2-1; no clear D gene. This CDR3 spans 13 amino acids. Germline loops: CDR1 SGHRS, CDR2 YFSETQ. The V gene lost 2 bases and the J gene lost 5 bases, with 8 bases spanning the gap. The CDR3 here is CASSFISNNEQFF. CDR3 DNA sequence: TGCGCCAGCAGCTTTATTAGTAACAATGAGCAGTTCTTC.

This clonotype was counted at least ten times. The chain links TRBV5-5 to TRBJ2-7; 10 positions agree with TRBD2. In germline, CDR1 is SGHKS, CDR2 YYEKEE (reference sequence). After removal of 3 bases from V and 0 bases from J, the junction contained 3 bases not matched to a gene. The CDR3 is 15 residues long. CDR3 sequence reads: CASSSGLADSYEQYF. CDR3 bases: TGTGCCAGCAGCTCCGGACTAGCGGACTCCTACGAGCAGTACTTC.

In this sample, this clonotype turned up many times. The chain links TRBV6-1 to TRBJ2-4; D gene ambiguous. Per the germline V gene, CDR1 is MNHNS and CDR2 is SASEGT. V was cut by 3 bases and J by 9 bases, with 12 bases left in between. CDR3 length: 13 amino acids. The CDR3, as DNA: TGTGCCAGCAGTGATGTGGGTCGGGCCATTCAGTACTTC. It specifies CASSDVGRAIQYF.

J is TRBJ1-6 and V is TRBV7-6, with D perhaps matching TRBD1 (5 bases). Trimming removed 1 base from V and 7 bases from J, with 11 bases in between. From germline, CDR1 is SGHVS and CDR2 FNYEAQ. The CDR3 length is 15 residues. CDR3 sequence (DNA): TGTGCCAGCAGCTTAGGACGGGGGTTGAATTCACCCCTCCACTTT. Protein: CASSLGRGLNSPLHF.

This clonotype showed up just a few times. The DNA for the CDR3 is TGCGCCAGCAGCGGGCGGGACTCTTCCTACAATGAGCAGTTCTTC. The encoded protein is CASSGRDSSYNEQFF. The V and J genes are TRBV4-1 and TRBJ2-1, with D possibly being TRBD2 (6 bases). From germline, CDR1 is MGHRA and CDR2 YSYEKL. V was shortened by 5 bases and J by 1 base, with 12 bases between the two germline ends. The CDR3 covers 15 residues.

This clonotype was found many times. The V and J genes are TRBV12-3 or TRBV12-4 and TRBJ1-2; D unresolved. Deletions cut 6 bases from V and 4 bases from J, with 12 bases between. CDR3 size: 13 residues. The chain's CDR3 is CASRGGKGYGYTF. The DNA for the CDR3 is TGTGCCAGCAGGGGCGGGAAAGGCTATGGCTACACCTTC.

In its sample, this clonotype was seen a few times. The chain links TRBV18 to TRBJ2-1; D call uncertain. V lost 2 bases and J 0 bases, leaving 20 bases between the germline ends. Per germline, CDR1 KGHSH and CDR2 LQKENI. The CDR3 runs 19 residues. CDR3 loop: CASSPYSQLGGSSYNEQFF. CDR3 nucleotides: TGTGCCAGCTCACCATATAGCCAGCTGGGCGGAAGCTCCTACAATGAGCAGTTCTTC.

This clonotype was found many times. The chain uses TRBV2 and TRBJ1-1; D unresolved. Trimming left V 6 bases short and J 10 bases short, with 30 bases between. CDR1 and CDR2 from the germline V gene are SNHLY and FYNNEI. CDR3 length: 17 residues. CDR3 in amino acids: CASRERIVGLVRVLAFF. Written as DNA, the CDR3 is TGTGCCAGCAGGGAAAGAATTGTTGGCCTTGTTCGCGTTTTAGCTTTCTTT. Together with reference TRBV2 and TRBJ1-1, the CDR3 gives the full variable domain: EPEVTQTPSHQVTQMGQEVILRCVPISNHLYFYWYRQILGQKVEFLVSFYNNEISEKSEIFDDQFSVERPDGSNFTLKIRSTKLEDSAMYFCASRERIVGLVRVLAFFGQGTRLTVV.

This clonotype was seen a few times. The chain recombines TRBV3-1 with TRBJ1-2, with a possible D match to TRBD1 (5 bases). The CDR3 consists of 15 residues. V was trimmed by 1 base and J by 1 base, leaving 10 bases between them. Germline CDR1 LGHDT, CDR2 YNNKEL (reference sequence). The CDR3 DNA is TGTGCCAGCAGCCAAGGACAGACTCTTAACTATGGCTACACCTTC. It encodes CASSQGQTLNYGYTF.

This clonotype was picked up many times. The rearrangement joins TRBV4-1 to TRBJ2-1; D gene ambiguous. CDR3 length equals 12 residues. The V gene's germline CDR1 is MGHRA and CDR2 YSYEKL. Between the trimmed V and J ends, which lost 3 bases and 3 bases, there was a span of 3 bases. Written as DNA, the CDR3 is TGCGCCAGCAGCCAGGACTACAATGAGCAGTTCTTC. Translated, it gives CASSQDYNEQFF.

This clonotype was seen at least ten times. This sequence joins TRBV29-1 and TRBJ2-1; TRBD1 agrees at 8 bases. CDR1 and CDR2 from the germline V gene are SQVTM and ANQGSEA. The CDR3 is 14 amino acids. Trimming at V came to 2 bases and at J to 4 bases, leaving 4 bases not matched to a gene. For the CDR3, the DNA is TGCAGCGTTGAAACCGGGACAGGTTACAATGAGCAGTTCTTC. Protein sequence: CSVETGTGYNEQFF.

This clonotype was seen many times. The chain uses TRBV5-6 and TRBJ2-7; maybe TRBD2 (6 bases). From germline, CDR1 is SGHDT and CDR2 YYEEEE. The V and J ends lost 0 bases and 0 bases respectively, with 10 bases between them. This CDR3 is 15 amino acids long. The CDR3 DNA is TGTGCCAGCAGCTTGGGGACGGGGGACTCCTACGAGCAGTACTTC. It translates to CASSLGTGDSYEQYF.

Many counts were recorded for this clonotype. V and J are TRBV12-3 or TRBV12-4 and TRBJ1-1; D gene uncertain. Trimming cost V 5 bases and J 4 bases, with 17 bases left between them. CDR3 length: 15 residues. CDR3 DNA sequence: TGTGCCAGCAGTACATCCGGTGAGGGCCGCACTGAAGCTTTCTTT. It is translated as CASSTSGEGRTEAFF.

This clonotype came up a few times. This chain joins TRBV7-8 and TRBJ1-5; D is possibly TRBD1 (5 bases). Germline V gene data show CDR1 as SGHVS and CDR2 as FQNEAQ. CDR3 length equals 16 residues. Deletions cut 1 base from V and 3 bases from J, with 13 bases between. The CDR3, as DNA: TGTGCCAGCAGCTTAGTATATTCCGGGACCAATCAGCCCCAGCATTTT. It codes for CASSLVYSGTNQPQHF.

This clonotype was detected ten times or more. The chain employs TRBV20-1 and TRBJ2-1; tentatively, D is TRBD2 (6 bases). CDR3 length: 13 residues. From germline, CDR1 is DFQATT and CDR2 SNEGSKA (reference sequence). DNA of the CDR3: TGCAGCGCGGGGCAGAGCTCCTACAATGAGCAGTTCTTC. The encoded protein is CSAGQSSYNEQFF.

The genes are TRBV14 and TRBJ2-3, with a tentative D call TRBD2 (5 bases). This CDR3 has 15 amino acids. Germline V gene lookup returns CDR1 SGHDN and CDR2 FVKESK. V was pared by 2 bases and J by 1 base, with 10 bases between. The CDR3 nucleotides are TGTGCCAGCAGCCAAAAAAGCGGTGGCACAGATACGCAGTATTTT. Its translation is CASSQKSGGTDTQYF.

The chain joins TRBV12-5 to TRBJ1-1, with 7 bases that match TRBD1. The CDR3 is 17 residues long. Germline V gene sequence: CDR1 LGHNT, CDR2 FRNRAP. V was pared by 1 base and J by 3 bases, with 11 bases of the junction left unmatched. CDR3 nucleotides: TGTGCTAGTGGTTTGGGAACCAGCACAGGGGATGACACTGAAGCTTTCTTT. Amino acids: CASGLGTSTGDDTEAFF.

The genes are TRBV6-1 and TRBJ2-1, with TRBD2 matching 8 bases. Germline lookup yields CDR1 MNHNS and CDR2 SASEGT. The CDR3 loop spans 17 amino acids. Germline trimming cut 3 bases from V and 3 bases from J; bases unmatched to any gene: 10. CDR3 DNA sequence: TGTGCCAGCAGTGAGTGGACTAGCCTCCTCTTCTACAATGAGCAGTTCTTC. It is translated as CASSEWTSLLFYNEQFF.